This note documents a single T cell receptor (beta chain) sequence. The target antigen is unknown. This CDR3 is built from 13 residues. The V end was cut by 3 bases, the J end by 4 bases, with 10 bases between. The germline V gene encodes CDR1 ENHRY and CDR2 SYGVKD. The sample's treatment: oral pan-JAK inhibitor, 5-10 mg twice daily. This sample was included in a study of CD8+ T cells in alopecia areata. Study observations and caveats: Scalp specimens additionally yield sequences from normal skin's resident alphabeta T cells. Scalp clonality and expanded CD8+ clones among the top 100 showed significant decreases with tofacitinib.

RNA, once extracted, was reverse transcribed into cDNA for use as the sequencing template. The table came from immunoSEQ multiplex PCR; TCRdb's copy has only in-frame clones and leaves some out. The top ten clones hold over 15% of a sample with 35,000 to 45,000 clones, roughly 90% of them seen once. Sequencing was performed on CD8+ T cells sorted from blood, taken at week 24, from a patient treated with tofacitinib. The sequence was collected from a human donor with alopecia areata. This sequence joins TRBV10-3 and TRBJ2-7; the D is unclear. CDR3 sequence (DNA): TGTGCCATCAGTGACGGCGATAGATACGAGCAGTACTTC. It yields the protein CAISDGDRYEQYF.